This T cell receptor (beta chain) is from a study of T cells in Graves' hyperthyroidism and ophthalmopathy. Only a few counts were recorded for this clonotype. Amplification of TCR beta CDR3 regions used RNA as the template. HTBI primers were employed in a first-round RT-PCR of the TCR CDR3. TCRdb processed the multiplex PCR reads anew with MiXCR; each CDR3 protein has one entry. The sample records about 350,000 distinct CDR3 sequences, around 13% being singletons. Researchers barred patients who had uncontrolled infection, other autoimmune disease, pregnancy or lactation. Source material for PBMCs was more than 7.5 ml fresh peripheral blood. Germline V CDR1 and CDR2: WNHNN, SYGVQD (reference sequence). The CDR3 totals 14 residues. V lost 3 bases and J lost 0, with 9 bases in between.

Material: blood. The sequence came from a woman between 35 and 50 years old with Graves' ophthalmopathy. V usage is TRBV10-1 and J usage is TRBJ2-7; D possibly uses TRBD1 or TRBD2 (5 bases each). CDR3 nucleotide sequence: TGCGCCAGCAGTGACGGGGACGGCTCCTACGAGCAGTACTTC. It encodes CASSDGDGSYEQYF.